These T cell receptor beta chains were read from a single sample in a study of blood T cell repertoires in COVID-19. Libraries were prepared by immunoSEQ multiplex PCR; TCRdb keeps only in-frame clonotypes and omits some of them. This sample has more than 60,000 clones, with approximately 80% found just once. Material for sequencing was peripheral blood. Receptor source: a man aged 50 or older with COVID-19, enrolled during active disease. Both conserved end residues are part of each CDR3. D genes are given only for firm matches. Only some rows state a clone size, as once, few, many or a class for expanded clones.

j_call,clone_size,v_call,d_call,cdr3_nt,cdr3_aa
TRBJ2-7,.,TRBV7-2,TRBD2,TGTGCCAGCAGCCAAACTAGCGGGGTCGCCTACGAGCAGTACTTC,CASSQTSGVAYEQYF
TRBJ2-7,.,TRBV5-8,TRBD2,TGTGCCAGCAGCTTGTCTGGACTAGCGGGGGAAGAGCAGTACTTC,CASSLSGLAGEEQYF
TRBJ2-5,.,TRBV27,.,TGTGCCAGCAGTTTATCTGTTCTAGCCGGTCGTCCGGAGACCCAGTACTTC,CASSLSVLAGRPETQYF
TRBJ1-5,.,TRBV15,.,TGTGCCACCGCTTTGGCAAGAGGATACAATCAGCCCCAGCATTTT,CATALARGYNQPQHF
TRBJ1-1,.,TRBV5-1,.,TGCGCCAGCAGCTTCTCTAGGGGTTATATGAACACTGAAGCTTTCTTT,CASSFSRGYMNTEAFF
TRBJ1-2,.,TRBV18,TRBD1,TGTGCCAGCTCACTGGGACAGGGCGTCGACACCTTC,CASSLGQGVDTF
TRBJ1-1,.,TRBV28,.,TGTGCCAGCAGTTTATCCACAGTGAACACTGAAGCTTTCTTT,CASSLSTVNTEAFF
TRBJ1-4,.,TRBV7-9,.,TGTGCCAGCAGCAGAGGTCATAGTCTGTTTTTT,CASSRGHSLFF
TRBJ2-2,.,TRBV11-3,TRBD2,TGTGCCAGCAGCCAGCAGCGGGGGGGCGAGGACACCGGGGAGCTGTTTTTT,CASSQQRGGEDTGELFF
TRBJ2-7,.,TRBV27,TRBD2,TGTGCCAGCAGTTCATCCGGGACTAGCGGGGCCGAGCAGTACTTC,CASSSSGTSGAEQYF
TRBJ2-5,.,TRBV19,.,TGTGCCAGTAGTACAGGGATACAAGAGACCCAGTACTTC,CASSTGIQETQYF
TRBJ1-2,.,TRBV19,.,TGTGCCAGTAGTATAGCGATAACAGCTAACTATGGCTACACCTTC,CASSIAITANYGYTF
TRBJ1-1,.,TRBV11-2,.,TGTGCCAGCAGCTTATCAGGCTCGAACACTGAAGCTTTCTTT,CASSLSGSNTEAFF
TRBJ2-7,.,TRBV7-2,.,TGTGCCAGCAGCTCCGAGGGGGGGGCCTACGAGCAGTACTTC,CASSSEGGAYEQYF
TRBJ1-1,.,TRBV7-8,TRBD1,TGTGCCAGCAGCTTGGGACAGGGGAACACTGAAGCTTTCTTT,CASSLGQGNTEAFF
TRBJ1-1,.,TRBV5-4,.,TGTGCCAGCAATCCAACCGGGACACTGAACACTGAAGCTTTCTTT,CASNPTGTLNTEAFF
TRBJ2-7,.,TRBV10-3,TRBD2,TGTGCCATCCGTGGGGGGGCTAGCGGGGGTTACGAGCAGTACTTC,CAIRGGASGGYEQYF
TRBJ2-7,.,TRBV7-8,TRBD1,TGTGCCAGCAGCGGTTCGGGACAGGGGGCTTTTGAGCAGTACTTC,CASSGSGQGAFEQYF
TRBJ2-7,.,TRBV5-1,TRBD2,TGCGCCAGCAGCAATAGACTAGCGGTGAATAGAGGGGTCTACGAGCAGTACTTC,CASSNRLAVNRGVYEQYF
TRBJ2-2,.,TRBV3-1/TRBV3-2,TRBD1,TGTGCCAGCAGCCAAGGAGGCAGGGGGCAGTCCGGGGAGCTGTTTTTT,CASSQGGRGQSGELFF
TRBJ1-4,.,TRBV18,TRBD1,TGTGCCAGCTCACCGATCCGGGACAGAGGGAATGAAAAACTGTTTTTT,CASSPIRDRGNEKLFF
TRBJ1-1,few,TRBV18,TRBD1,TGTGCCAGCTCACCCGTCTCAGTGACAGGGCGTACTAACACTGAAGCTTTCTTT,CASSPVSVTGRTNTEAFF
TRBJ2-3,.,TRBV2,.,TGTGCCAGCAGTGAAGAACGGCAGGGGATGGATACGCAGTATTTT,CASSEERQGMDTQYF
TRBJ2-2,once,TRBV10-3,.,TGTGCCATCAGTGGGAGTAACACCGGGGAGCTGTTTTTT,CAISGSNTGELFF
TRBJ1-1,few,TRBV30,.,TGTGCCTGGAGTATCCTGGGGAGTGGCACTGAAGCTTTCTTT,CAWSILGSGTEAFF
TRBJ1-5,.,TRBV27,.,TGTGCCAGCAGTCCAAATGTAGGGGTCATTCAGCCCCAGCATTTT,CASSPNVGVIQPQHF
TRBJ1-1,.,TRBV5-1,.,TGCGCCAGCAGCTTGGACAGGGAAGCTGAAGCTTTCTTT,CASSLDREAEAFF
TRBJ2-3,.,TRBV5-1,.,TGCGCTACGTCGTGGGGGCAGGATGCAGATACGCAGTATTTT,CATSWGQDADTQYF
TRBJ2-2,.,TRBV6-1,TRBD1,TGTGCCAGCAGTGAAGAAGGACAGGGGGCCGGCGGGGAGCTGTTTTTT,CASSEEGQGAGGELFF
TRBJ1-2,.,TRBV2,TRBD1,TGTGCCAGCAGGGTCGACAGGGGCCCCCCGGATGGCTACACCTTC,CASRVDRGPPDGYTF
TRBJ1-2,.,TRBV5-4,.,TGTGCCAGCAGCGAAGACACCTACAACTATGGCTACACCTTC,CASSEDTYNYGYTF
TRBJ1-2,.,TRBV30,.,TGTGCCTGGAGTTCGTACGGCTATGGCTACACCTTC,CAWSSYGYGYTF
TRBJ1-2,.,TRBV12-3/TRBV12-4,TRBD1,TGTGCCAGCAGCCTGACAGGGTATGGCTACACCTTC,CASSLTGYGYTF
TRBJ2-6,.,TRBV7-9,TRBD2,TGTGCCAGCAGCCCCGCAGGGGGACTAGCGGGCGGGGGGGCCAACGTCCTGACTTTC,CASSPAGGLAGGGANVLTF
TRBJ2-2,.,TRBV27,.,TGTGCCAGCAGTTTAATTGGGCTCGGGAACACCGGGGAGCTGTTTTTT,CASSLIGLGNTGELFF
TRBJ1-1,.,TRBV29-1,TRBD1,TGCAGCGTTGGGACAGGGGAGAACACTGAAGCTTTCTTT,CSVGTGENTEAFF
TRBJ1-5,medium-sized,TRBV30,.,TGTGCCTGGAGTGTACCGGGGTCTAGCAATCAGCCCCAGCATTTT,CAWSVPGSSNQPQHF
TRBJ1-5,.,TRBV6-5,.,TGTGCCAGCAGTTACTCAGAGGGTCAGCCCCAGCATTTT,CASSYSEGQPQHF
TRBJ1-1,.,TRBV7-9,.,TGTGCCAGCAGCTGGGCTTTGGGCACTGAAGCTTTCTTT,CASSWALGTEAFF
TRBJ2-1,.,TRBV5-1,TRBD1,TGCGCCAGCAGCCTTGGACAGGGGACCTACAATGAGCAGTTCTTC,CASSLGQGTYNEQFF
TRBJ2-3,.,TRBV3-1/TRBV3-2,TRBD2,TGTGCCAGCAGCCAAGATCAGGTGGGGACTATCGGCACAGATACGCAGTATTTT,CASSQDQVGTIGTDTQYF
TRBJ2-2,once,TRBV6-5,TRBD1,TGTGCCAGCAGATCGACAGGGGGCGCGACCGGGGAGCTGTTTTTT,CASRSTGGATGELFF
TRBJ1-2,.,TRBV5-4,TRBD1,TGTGCCAGCAGCTTGGGCCCAGGGGGGAACTATGGCTACACCTTC,CASSLGPGGNYGYTF
TRBJ2-1,.,TRBV2,TRBD1,TGTGCCAGCAGGATGGACAGGGCCAATGAGCAGTTCTTC,CASRMDRANEQFF
TRBJ1-5,.,TRBV5-1,.,TGCGCCAGCAGGGAGGACGACAGGACGCGACAGCCCCAGCATTTT,CASREDDRTRQPQHF
TRBJ1-1,.,TRBV5-1,TRBD1,TGCGCCAGCAGCCAGGGGACAGGGGCGTTCCAAGCTTTCTTT,CASSQGTGAFQAFF
TRBJ2-6,.,TRBV4-2,.,TGTGCCAGCAGCCAAGAGAGGGATTCTGGGGCCAACGTCCTGACTTTC,CASSQERDSGANVLTF
TRBJ1-2,.,TRBV30,.,TGTGCCTGGAGTCCCAGTGTGGGCTACACCTTC,CAWSPSVGYTF